This T cell receptor beta chain was identified during a study of early T cells in non-severe SARS-CoV-2 infection. V gave up 2 bases and J gave up 4 bases; unmatched junction bases: 5. The CDR3 runs 15 residues. The germline V gene has CDR1 MNHNS and CDR2 SASEGT. TCRdb called the 5' RACE reads again in MiXCR, with one record for every CDR3 protein. The data hold fewer than 85,000 distinct CDR3 sequences, with about 15% observed a single time. The sample taken for sequencing was whole blood. The origin of this receptor is an adult who was a healthcare worker with PCR-confirmed SARS-CoV-2 infection or an uninfected control (not recorded which). This chain links TRBV6-1 with TRBJ2-1; TRBD2 agrees at 7 bases. CDR3 sequence reads: CASSEFPSGYNEQFF. The CDR3 DNA sequence: TGTGCCAGCAGTGAATTCCCTAGCGGATACAATGAGCAGTTCTTC.